The clone carrying this T cell receptor (beta chain) was recorded only once. Data came from immunoSEQ multiplex PCR; TCRdb stores just in-frame clones and leaves some out. The sample holds approximately 52,000 clones, roughly nine tenths seen once. CDR3 length equals 14 residues. After removal of 7 bases from V and 0 bases from J, the junction contained 5 bases not matched to a gene. Germline lookup yields CDR1 MNHEY and CDR2 SMNVEV (reference sequence). The data are from a study of blood T cell repertoires in COVID-19. The source is a man in his fifties or sixties with active COVID-19. Specimen: peripheral blood. The V and J genes are TRBV27 and TRBJ1-1, with 7 bases identical to TRBD1. CDR3 coding DNA: TGTGCCAGCATCAAGGACAGGATGAACACTGAAGCTTTCTTT. As protein: CASIKDRMNTEAFF.